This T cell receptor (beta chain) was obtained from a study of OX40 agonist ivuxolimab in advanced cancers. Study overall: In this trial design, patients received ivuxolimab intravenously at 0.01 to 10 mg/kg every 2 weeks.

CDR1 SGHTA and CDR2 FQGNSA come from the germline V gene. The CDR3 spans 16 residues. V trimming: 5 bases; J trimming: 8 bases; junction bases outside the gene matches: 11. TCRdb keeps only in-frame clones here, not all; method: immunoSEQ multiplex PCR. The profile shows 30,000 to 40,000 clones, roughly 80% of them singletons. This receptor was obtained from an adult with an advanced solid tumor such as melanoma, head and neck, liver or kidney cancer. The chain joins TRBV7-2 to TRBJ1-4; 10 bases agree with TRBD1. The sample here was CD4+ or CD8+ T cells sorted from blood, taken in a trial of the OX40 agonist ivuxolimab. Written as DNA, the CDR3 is TGTGCCAGCAGCGCAATAGGACAGGGGGGAAGGGAAAAACTGTTTTTT. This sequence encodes CASSAIGQGGREKLFF.